This entry lists 9 T cell receptor beta chains sequenced from one sample in a study of cytomegalovirus exposure and HLA in healthy donors. The PCR ran on 60 Vbeta and 13 Jbeta primers. TCRdb's table, derived via immunoSEQ multiplex PCR, lists solely in-frame clones and lacks some. The sample holds fewer than 200,000 clones, roughly 80% seen once. The sequencing input was PBMCs. These receptors were obtained from a woman between 18 and 29 years old in good health and CMV-seronegative.

The V gene is TRBV7-9, the J gene TRBJ1-4, with D maybe TRBD1 (5 bases). CDR3 length equals 15 residues. V lost 1 base, J lost 8 bases, and 14 bases lay in between. Germline V lookup: CDR1 SEHNR, CDR2 FQNEAQ (reference sequence). The CDR3, as DNA: TGTGCCAGCAGCTTAGGGGGAGGGGATTTGGAAAAACTGTTTTTT. This sequence encodes CASSLGGGDLEKLFF.

J is TRBJ2-3 and V is TRBV9; possibly TRBD1 for D (5 bases). Germline V CDR1 and CDR2: SGDLS, YYNGEE. V was shortened by 2 bases and J by 3 bases, with 7 bases between the two germline ends. This CDR3 is 13 amino acids long. Here the CDR3 DNA reads TGTGCCAGCAGCGTTGCAGGGACAGATACGCAGTATTTT. Translated: CASSVAGTDTQYF.

V gene TRBV25-1 combines with J gene TRBJ1-2, with D possibly being TRBD1 (6 bases). V was pared by 7 bases and J by 7 bases, with 13 bases between. The CDR3 sequence is 12 residues long. Germline V gives CDR1 MGHDK, CDR2 SYGVNS. DNA of the CDR3: TGTGCCAGCATGGTGGGGGCGGGTGGCTACACCTTC. Translating it yields CASMVGAGGYTF.

The V call is TRBV18, the J call TRBJ1-1, with 8 nucleotides matching TRBD1. The V segment lost 6 bases and the J segment 6 bases; nucleotides outside the gene matches: 6. Germline values: CDR1 KGHSH, CDR2 LQKENI. There are 13 residues in the CDR3. For the CDR3, the DNA is TGTGCCAGCTCTCCGGACAGGGTGGCTGAAGCTTTCTTT. Amino acids: CASSPDRVAEAFF.

The genes are TRBV29-1 and TRBJ2-1; TRBD2 matches 15 bases. The germline gives CDR1 SQVTM, CDR2 ANQGSEA. The CDR3 has 13 residues. The trim removed 7 bases at V and 7 bases at J, leaving 2 bases unmatched. CDR3 sequence: CSGGLAGGNEQFF. In DNA, the CDR3 is TGCAGCGGTGGACTAGCGGGAGGGAATGAGCAGTTCTTC.

This clone was observed a few times. A single base separates this from a much larger clone, so it may be a read error. The J gene is TRBJ1-3, the V gene TRBV4-3; D gene uncertain. V shed 0 bases and J shed 0 bases, with 6 bases lying between them. The CDR3 loop spans 15 amino acids. Per the germline V gene, CDR1 is LGHNA and CDR2 is YSLEER. The CDR3 DNA is TGCGCCAGCAGCCAAGATGGGAGCTCTGGAAACACCATATATTTT. Protein product: CASSQDGSSGNTIYF.

With regard to this clone: Mismatch with germline at one junction end may stem from a read error. The V and J genes are TRBV19 and TRBJ2-7; D remains unclear. Germline CDR1 is LNHDA and CDR2 is SQIVND (reference sequence). CDR3 length: 11 amino acids. CDR3 DNA sequence: TGTGCCAGTAGTACAGGCTACGAGCATTACTTC. Translating it yields CASSTGYEHYF. Full variable domain (outside the CDR3, taken from reference TRBV19 and TRBJ2-7): DGGITQSPKYLFRKEGQNVTLSCEQNLNHDAMYWYRQDPGQGLRLIYYSQIVNDFQKGDIAEGYSVSREKKESFPLTVTSAQKNPTAFYLCASSTGYEHYFGPGTRLTVT.

The V and J genes are TRBV11-3 and TRBJ2-7, with D possibly being TRBD1 (7 bases). The germline V gene has CDR1 SGHNT and CDR2 YENEEA. Deletions cut 4 bases from V and 4 bases from J, with 32 bases between. The CDR3 is made up of 20 amino acids. CDR3: CASSSSRGTTLAGNRYEQYF. CDR3 DNA sequence: TGTGCCAGCAGCTCTAGCAGGGGGACCACGTTGGCGGGAAATAGGTACGAGCAGTACTTC.

This rearrangement joins TRBV5-1 to TRBJ2-7; 8 bases fit TRBD2. The V gene's germline CDR1 is SGHRS and CDR2 YFSETQ. The V and J ends lost 4 bases and 2 bases, in that order; junction bases with no gene match: 8. This CDR3 has 15 amino acids. DNA for the CDR3: TGCGCCAGCAGCCCCGAATTAGCGGGGACCTACGAGCAGTACTTC. As protein: CASSPELAGTYEQYF.